The next 14 T cell receptor beta chains were all read from a single sample in a study of control samples from healthy donors and cancer patients. The table came from immunoSEQ multiplex PCR; TCRdb's copy has only in-frame clones and leaves some out. The sample lists fewer than 95,000 clones, about 84% occurring once. The sample comprised blood. These receptors all come from a woman aged 40 to 50 in good health.

The gene calls are TRBV7-2 and TRBJ2-7; TRBD2 is a possible D gene (7 bases). The CDR3 runs 16 residues. V lost 1 base and J lost 3, with 16 bases in between. CDR1 is SGHTA and CDR2 is FQGNSA in the germline V gene. The CDR3: CASSLDGGASGYEQYF. CDR3 sequence (DNA): TGTGCCAGCAGCTTAGATGGGGGGGCGAGTGGCTACGAGCAGTACTTC. The full variable domain, its missing parts supplied by reference TRBV7-2 and TRBJ2-7, is GAGVSQSPSNKVTEKGKDVELRCDPISGHTALYWYRQSLGQGLEFLIYFQGNSAPDKSGLPSDRFSAERTGGSVSTLTIQRTQQEDSAVYLCASSLDGGASGYEQYFGPGTRLTVT.

The V and J genes are TRBV7-2 and TRBJ1-1, with a weak D call TRBD1 (5 bases). The CDR3 contains 13 residues. Per germline, CDR1 SGHTA and CDR2 FQGNSA. Trimming shortened V by 1 base and J by 10 bases, and 13 bases separated the two germline ends. CDR3 amino acids: CASSLGGAKGAFF. The CDR3 bases are TGTGCCAGCAGCTTAGGAGGGGCGAAGGGAGCTTTCTTT.

The chain joins TRBV29-1 to TRBJ1-2; TRBD1 is a possible D gene (5 bases). Trimming took off 2 bases at V and 3 bases at J, with 13 bases between the two ends. CDR3 length equals 14 residues. CDR1 and CDR2 from the germline V gene are SQVTM and ANQGSEA. The CDR3 spells CSVERGGADYGYTF. In DNA, the CDR3 is TGCAGCGTTGAACGGGGAGGGGCTGACTATGGCTACACCTTC.

The chain carries TRBV30 and TRBJ2-1, with D tentatively TRBD1 or TRBD2 (5 bases each). From germline, CDR1 is GTSNPN and CDR2 SVGIG (reference sequence). V was trimmed by 4 bases and J by 2 bases, leaving 9 bases between them. The CDR3 is made up of 13 amino acids. CDR3 loop: CAWTVGAYNEQFF. The CDR3 DNA sequence: TGTGCCTGGACTGTGGGGGCCTACAATGAGCAGTTCTTC.

The V gene is TRBV6-2 or TRBV6-3, the J gene TRBJ1-1; TRBD1 aligns across 10 bases. This CDR3 has 17 residues. V dropped 2 bases and J dropped 1; count of bases not matched to a gene: 7. CDR1 MNHEY and CDR2 SVGEGT come from the germline V gene. The CDR3 region is CASSYNRGQGWNTEAFF. CDR3 in DNA: TGTGCCAGCAGTTACAACAGGGGACAGGGGTGGAACACTGAAGCTTTCTTT.

The chain is built from TRBV29-1 and TRBJ2-3; D is tentatively TRBD1 or TRBD2 (5 bases each). The length of the CDR3 is 13 residues. The V gene lost 4 bases and the J gene lost 2 bases, with 10 bases spanning the gap. Germline V gene data show CDR1 as SQVTM and CDR2 as ANQGSEA. CDR3 in DNA: TGCAGCGTTGGAAGGGGAGACACAGATACGCAGTATTTT. This encodes CSVGRGDTDTQYF.

This clone turned up a few times. The identical CDR3 is also encoded by other nucleotide sequences in the sample. The chain recombines TRBV7-3 with TRBJ2-3; 12 bases are shared with TRBD2. Per the germline V gene, CDR1 is SGHTA and CDR2 is FQGTGA. The CDR3 runs 14 residues. The J segment lost 6 bases and the V segment lost 5 bases, leaving 3 bases of the junction unmatched. The CDR3 reads CASSLAGGLDTQYF. The CDR3 nucleotides read TGTGCCAGCAGCCTAGCGGGGGGGTTGGATACGCAGTATTTT.

This clone has more than one count but fewer than ten. The chain uses TRBV27 and TRBJ2-7; weak D call: TRBD2 (6 bases). Germline-derived CDR1 and CDR2 are MNHEY and SMNVEV (reference sequence). Trimming cost V 5 bases and J 0 bases, with 14 bases left between them. This CDR3 comprises 15 residues. CDR3 sequence (DNA): TGTGCCAGCAGTCCCTTTGGGGGGAGCTCCTACGAGCAGTACTTC. Translated: CASSPFGGSSYEQYF.

V and J are TRBV5-6 and TRBJ2-7; TRBD2 agrees at 8 bases. The CDR3 has 16 amino acids. Trimming at V came to 5 bases and at J to 0 bases, leaving 10 bases not matched to a gene. Germline CDR1 is SGHDT and CDR2 is YYEEEE. CDR3 bases: TGTGCCAGCAGAGGACTCGGGGGGGCAAGCTCCTACGAGCAGTACTTC. It translates to CASRGLGGASSYEQYF. Variable domain in full (rest from reference TRBV5-6 and TRBJ2-7): DAGVTQSPTHLIKTRGQQVTLRCSPKSGHDTVSWYQQALGQGPQFIFQYYEEEERQRGNFPDRFSGHQFPNYSSELNVNALLLGDSALYLCASRGLGGASSYEQYFGPGTRLTVT.

This clone has a count of ten or more. This rearrangement joins TRBV30 to TRBJ2-1, with a possible D match to TRBD2 (5 bases). Germline CDR1 GTSNPN, CDR2 SVGIG (reference sequence). The V gene lost 0 bases and the J gene lost 5 bases, with 20 bases spanning the gap. The CDR3 is made up of 17 amino acids. CDR3 sequence reads: CAWSVPVGPGLDNEQFF. The CDR3 DNA reads TGTGCCTGGAGTGTCCCCGTCGGGCCCGGACTGGACAATGAGCAGTTCTTC.

This chain connects TRBV4-3 to TRBJ2-2; a weak D match, TRBD2 (5 bases). CDR1 is LGHNA and CDR2 is YSLEER in the germline V gene. Between the trimmed V and J ends, which lost 4 bases and 8 bases, there was a span of 14 bases. The CDR3 runs to 14 residues. For the CDR3, the DNA is TGCGCCAGCAGCCTCCTGGGAGTGGGGGGGGAGCTGTTTTTT. It translates to CASSLLGVGGELFF.

V usage is TRBV30 and J usage is TRBJ1-3, with D uncertain. Germline V gene lookup returns CDR1 GTSNPN and CDR2 SVGIG (reference sequence). V lost 8 bases to trimming and J lost 0 bases, with 20 bases between them. CDR3 length: 16 residues. CDR3 sequence: CASLRGPAHSGNTIYF. DNA of the CDR3: TGTGCCAGCCTACGAGGACCAGCTCACTCTGGAAACACCATATATTTT.

The V gene is TRBV7-7, the J gene TRBJ2-7; 11 bases map to TRBD2. J lost 5 bases, V lost 5 bases, and 8 bases had no gene match. The CDR3 spans 15 residues. Germline values: CDR1 SSHAT, CDR2 FNYEAQ (reference sequence). CDR3 nucleotide sequence: TGTGCCAGCAGCCCAATAGCGGGGGGGAGCCACGAGCAGTACTTC. This sequence encodes CASSPIAGGSHEQYF.

J is TRBJ1-6 and V is TRBV2; maybe TRBD1 (6 bases). This CDR3 contains 15 residues. The germline V gene has CDR1 SNHLY and CDR2 FYNNEI. The V gene lost 3 bases and the J gene lost 10 bases, with 16 bases spanning the gap. CDR3 amino acids: CASSDQGRGQSPLHF. The CDR3 nucleotides read TGTGCCAGCAGTGATCAGGGCAGGGGCCAATCACCCCTCCACTTT.